This entry concerns a single T cell receptor beta chain. Its antigen remains undetermined. The sample holds no much larger clone one base away, and base qualities are not on file. This specimen comes from a study of OX40 agonist ivuxolimab in advanced cancers. Looking at the study overall: Ivuxolimab, which targeted the costimulatory receptor OX40 (CD134), was an agonistic, fully human IgG2 monoclonal antibody. Intravenous ivuxolimab was administered to patients every 2 weeks at six dose levels: 0.01, 0.1, 0.3, 1.5, 3 and 10 mg/kg. Of the 52 patients in dose escalation, 19 had hepatocellular carcinoma, some 15 had melanoma, 9 had renal cell carcinoma and 9 had head and neck cancer. In the dose-escalation cohort, roughly 82% of patients were male, and the mean age was approximately 60 years with a range of about 23 to 79. Prior anti-PD-1, anti-PD-L1 or anti-CTLA-4 therapy was permitted, and checkpoint inhibitors had been received by under 50% of dose-escalation patients. Partial responses occurred in three dose-escalation patients, of whom one had hepatocellular carcinoma and two had cutaneous melanoma. The purpose of peripheral TCRbeta sequencing was to test whether ivuxolimab changed TCR sequence diversity and led to clonal T-cell expansion. The paper reports the monotherapy dose-escalation portion (N of about 47 patients) of the phase I ivuxolimab trial. Beyond this particular receptor, the publication reports: At doses of 0.1 to 3.0 mg/kg, clonal expansion of both CD4+ and CD8+ blood T cells was observed from baseline to week 6. Antigen specificity was not determined for the clonally expanded peripheral T cells. Low levels of normalized T-cell clonal expansion were also seen in some nonresponding patients. In the 0.1-3.0 mg/kg groups, partial responders had among the lowest normalized peripheral clonal expansion, particularly in CD8+ T cells. After ivuxolimab, more expanded clones were found on average in CD8+ T cells than in CD4+ T cells.

Patients with a history of autoimmune disease or receiving systemic immunosuppression were excluded from the trial. In every dose cohort, peripheral blood was drawn for TCR sequencing at baseline, cycle 4 day 1, and cycle 7 day 1. The samples were drawn from a first-in-human, open-label, multicenter phase I dose-escalation trial of ivuxolimab. Adults with locally advanced or metastatic melanoma, renal cell carcinoma, hepatocellular carcinoma or head and neck squamous cell carcinoma were enrolled in the trial. Before TCR sequencing, CD4+ T cells and CD8+ T cells were sorted from peripheral blood as separate populations. Genomic DNA was extracted from sorted cells for sequencing of the TCRbeta CDR3 region. The immunoSEQ Assay was used for sequencing of TCRbeta CDR3 regions. TCRdb took this table from immuneACCESS and kept in-frame rearrangements with V and J called. Such tables lack part of the clones; where checked against another copy, unresolved V genes explain under half of the gap, and the rest is unexplained. Counted in this sample were about 70,000 clones; 80% to 90% of them appeared once. Roughly 8.2% of the sample is taken by the ten largest.

The CDR3, from cysteine to phenylalanine, totals 16 residues. Only the CDR3 DNA stays, 48 bases, in frame from base 1. Trimming leaves V shorter by 3 bases and J shorter by 2 bases, with the junction holding 7 bases beyond the gene matches. CDR1 SGHTA and CDR2 FQGNSA are derived from the germline V gene. Sequenced here: CD4+ or CD8+ T cells sorted from blood, sampled in a trial of the OX40 agonist ivuxolimab. This chain is built from TRBV7-2 and TRBJ2-3, and 8 junctional nucleotides match TRBD2. The source of this sequence is an adult with an advanced solid tumor such as melanoma, head and neck, liver or kidney cancer. The CDR3 here reads CASSFGPAGATDTQYF. The DNA reads TGTGCCAGCAGCTTCGGTCCAGCGGGGGCCACAGATACGCAGTATTTT.